The 28 T cell receptor beta chains below were found in one sample sequenced in a study of tumor-infiltrating lymphocytes in localized non-small cell lung cancer. Sequenced by immunoSEQ multiplex PCR; TCRdb stores in-frame clones only, minus some. There are 15,000 to 20,000 clones in the sample; around 80% occur only once, and approximately 6.8% lies in the top ten. The specimen was lung tumor tissue. The receptors shown here come from a human donor with non-small cell lung cancer.

The chain links TRBV28 to TRBJ1-2, with D unclear. Trimming stripped 2 bases from V and 1 base from J, with 11 bases between. CDR1 and CDR2 (germline): MDHEN, SYDVKM. CDR3 length equals 15 residues. CDR3 bases: TGTGCCAGCAGTTTAAGGGCTGCTGTTAACTATGGCTACACCTTC. It specifies CASSLRAAVNYGYTF.

The chain links TRBV7-9 to TRBJ2-1; D might be TRBD2 (6 bases). The CDR3 extends over 14 amino acids. Germline lookup yields CDR1 SEHNR and CDR2 FQNEAQ (reference sequence). Trimming shortened V by 3 bases and J by 1 base, and 7 bases separated the two germline ends. The CDR3 protein is CASSLAGSYNEQFF. CDR3 coding DNA: TGTGCCAGCAGCTTGGCGGGGTCCTACAATGAGCAGTTCTTC.

This clone was found once. The chain carries TRBV19 and TRBJ2-1; TRBD2 matches 11 bases. Trimming took 4 bases from V and 5 from J; bases not matched to a gene: 7. Looked up from germline, CDR1 is LNHDA and CDR2 is SQIVND (reference sequence). There are 16 residues in the CDR3. This CDR3 is CASSRTGTSGNNEQFF. CDR3 nucleotides: TGTGCCAGTAGTAGAACCGGGACTAGCGGAAACAATGAGCAGTTCTTC.

CDR3 amino acids: CASSPQGGTVVGAFF. CDR3 nucleotide sequence: TGTGCCAGTAGTCCCCAGGGGGGAACTGTGGTTGGGGCTTTCTTT. The chain uses TRBV19 and TRBJ1-1, with 7 bases lining up with TRBD1. V was pared by 5 bases and J by 11 bases, with 17 bases of the junction left unmatched. CDR3 length equals 15 residues. Germline V CDR1 and CDR2: LNHDA, SQIVND (reference sequence).

V and J are TRBV9 and TRBJ1-5; 8 bases line up with TRBD1. Germline V gene lookup returns CDR1 SGDLS and CDR2 YYNGEE. Unmatched junction bases numbered 6, after V lost 4 bases and J lost 0 bases. There are 16 residues in the CDR3. CDR3 region: CASSPTGQASNQPQHF. CDR3 DNA sequence: TGTGCCAGCAGCCCAACGGGACAGGCTAGCAATCAGCCCCAGCATTTT.

V and J are TRBV5-4 and TRBJ2-1; 14 bases line up with TRBD2. The CDR3 totals 17 residues. Germline CDR1 is SGHNT and CDR2 is YYREEE (reference sequence). Unmatched junction bases numbered 5, after V lost 0 bases and J lost 6 bases. The CDR3 sequence: CASSLVGGTSGSNEQFF. The CDR3 DNA is TGTGCCAGCAGCTTGGTTGGGGGGACTAGCGGGAGCAATGAGCAGTTCTTC.

The rearrangement joins TRBV19 to TRBJ2-1; no reliable D call. The length of the CDR3 is 12 residues. The V and J ends lost 6 bases and 3 bases respectively, with 6 bases between them. Germline V gives CDR1 LNHDA, CDR2 SQIVND (reference sequence). This chain's CDR3 is CASRKDYNEQFF. DNA of the CDR3: TGTGCCAGTAGGAAGGACTACAATGAGCAGTTCTTC.

DNA for the CDR3: TGTGCCAGCAGCTTAGAACCTCAGGGCCAAGAGACCCAGTACTTC. Translation gives CASSLEPQGQETQYF. The chain employs TRBV5-4 and TRBJ2-5, with D possibly matching TRBD1 (5 bases). V shed 2 bases and J shed 1 base, with 12 bases lying between them. The germline V gene has CDR1 SGHNT and CDR2 YYREEE (reference sequence). CDR3 length: 15 amino acids.

The rearrangement joins TRBV30 to TRBJ2-1; 8 nucleotides agree with TRBD2. This CDR3 contains 13 residues. Per germline, CDR1 GTSNPN and CDR2 SVGIG (reference sequence). After removal of 2 bases from V and 7 bases from J, the junction contained 4 bases not matched to a gene. The CDR3 is CAWSSGSWNEQFF. The CDR3, as DNA: TGTGCCTGGAGTAGCGGGAGTTGGAATGAGCAGTTCTTC.

The chain is built from TRBV19 and TRBJ1-1; tentative D call: TRBD1 (6 bases). CDR3 length: 14 residues. V dropped 3 bases and J dropped 4 bases, with 12 bases sitting between them. Germline-derived CDR1 and CDR2 are LNHDA and SQIVND (reference sequence). The CDR3 DNA sequence: TGTGCCAGTAGTATTAGGCGGGGGGCCACTGAAGCTTTCTTT. This encodes CASSIRRGATEAFF.

The V call is TRBV19, the J call TRBJ2-3; the D gene is possibly TRBD2 (5 bases). The germline V and J ends were trimmed by 6 bases and 4 bases, with 11 bases remaining between them. The CDR3 is made up of 13 amino acids. Germline-derived CDR1 and CDR2 are LNHDA and SQIVND (reference sequence). CDR3 sequence (DNA): TGTGCCAGTAGGGATTTACTAGCAGATACGCAGTATTTT. Amino acids: CASRDLLADTQYF.

V and J are TRBV19 and TRBJ2-5; D is ambiguous. Germline V gene lookup returns CDR1 LNHDA and CDR2 SQIVND (reference sequence). This CDR3 is 13 amino acids long. V lost 3 bases and J lost 5, with 10 bases in between. In DNA, the CDR3 is TGTGCCAGTAGTATGGCAGGAACGGAGACCCAGTACTTC. Translation: CASSMAGTETQYF.

The genes are TRBV27 and TRBJ1-2; TRBD1 might be the D (6 bases). The CDR3 sequence is 13 residues long. The V and J ends lost 8 bases and 6 bases respectively, with 16 bases between them. Germline values: CDR1 MNHEY, CDR2 SMNVEV (reference sequence). CDR3: CASGSGALNGYTF. The CDR3, as DNA: TGTGCCAGCGGCTCAGGGGCATTAAATGGCTACACCTTC.

About this clone itself: This same CDR3 is encoded by further DNA sequences in the sample. The V call is TRBV19, the J call TRBJ1-1; no definite D call. Germline values: CDR1 LNHDA, CDR2 SQIVND (reference sequence). This CDR3 comprises 13 residues. Trimming cost V 4 bases and J 0 bases, with 6 bases left between them. CDR3 in amino acids: CASSTQMNTEAFF. CDR3 coding DNA: TGTGCCAGTAGTACCCAAATGAACACTGAAGCTTTCTTT.

The V and J genes are TRBV25-1 and TRBJ2-4, with a tentative D call TRBD2 (6 bases). The CDR3 totals 16 residues. Trimming stripped 3 bases from V and 5 bases from J, with 17 bases between. CDR1 is MGHDK, CDR2 SYGVNS, per germline. The CDR3 DNA reads as TGTGCCAGCAGTGAGGAGGGTATCGGGGAGGAAAACATTCAGTACTTC. Its protein is CASSEEGIGEENIQYF.

V usage is TRBV7-6 and J usage is TRBJ2-3; 9 bases map to TRBD2. CDR1 SGHVS and CDR2 FNYEAQ come from the germline V gene. The CDR3 spans 16 residues. V trimming: 4 bases; J trimming: 4 bases; junction bases outside the gene matches: 9. The CDR3 sequence is CASSSYSGSYADTQYF. CDR3 in DNA: TGTGCCAGCAGCTCGTATAGCGGGAGTTACGCAGATACGCAGTATTTT.

This sequence joins TRBV5-1 and TRBJ2-7; a weak D match, TRBD1 (5 bases). V lost 4 bases and J 2 bases, leaving 19 bases between the germline ends. The CDR3 contains 16 residues. CDR1 and CDR2 from the germline V gene are SGHRS and YFSETQ. The DNA of the CDR3 is TGCGCCAGCAGCCAGGGTCCATCGCGGAGTACCTACGAGCAGTACTTC. Its translation is CASSQGPSRSTYEQYF. Together with reference TRBV5-1 and TRBJ2-7, the CDR3 gives the full variable domain: KAGVTQTPRYLIKTRGQQVTLSCSPISGHRSVSWYQQTPGQGLQFLFEYFSETQRNKGNFPGRFSGRQFSNSRSEMNVSTLELGDSALYLCASSQGPSRSTYEQYFGPGTRLTVT.

This chain links TRBV20-1 with TRBJ1-2; D is uncertain. CDR1 and CDR2 (germline): DFQATT, SNEGSKA (reference sequence). This CDR3 has 8 amino acids. V lost 1 base and J 9 bases, leaving 0 bases between the germline ends. CDR3 in amino acids: CSARGYTF. CDR3 sequence (DNA): TGCAGTGCTAGAGGCTACACCTTC.

The chain has TRBV5-6 and TRBJ2-7; possibly TRBD1 for D (7 bases). Germline assignment: CDR1 SGHDT and CDR2 YYEEEE. This CDR3 is built from 13 residues. The germline V and J ends were trimmed by 7 bases and 7 bases, with 18 bases remaining between them. CDR3 DNA sequence: TGTGCCAGCCGAAGACAGGGTGGGGGGGAGCAGTACTTC. It codes for CASRRQGGGEQYF.

The rearrangement links TRBV11-2 to TRBJ1-1; the D gene is possibly TRBD1 (6 bases). V gave up 3 bases and J gave up 5 bases, with 10 bases separating them. The CDR3 runs to 13 residues. Germline V lookup: CDR1 SGHAT, CDR2 FQNNGV. The CDR3 DNA sequence: TGTGCCAGCAGCTTTGACAGGAGGACTGAAGCTTTCTTT. Translation: CASSFDRRTEAFF.

This rearrangement joins TRBV5-1 to TRBJ1-2; tentatively, D is TRBD1 (6 bases). The CDR3 totals 14 residues. Germline CDR1 and CDR2: SGHRS and YFSETQ. Trimming removed 5 bases at V and 2 bases at J, with 13 bases between. DNA for the CDR3: TGCGCCAGCAGACCAGGAGGGGGAAACTATGGCTACACCTTC. Its translation is CASRPGGGNYGYTF.

The gene calls are TRBV7-9 and TRBJ2-1; 11 bases are shared with TRBD2. V gave up 1 base and J gave up 8 bases; unmatched junction bases: 4. This CDR3 is built from 15 residues. CDR1 is SEHNR, CDR2 FQNEAQ, per germline (reference sequence). The CDR3 DNA is TGTGCCAGCAGCTTAGTACTAGCGGGAGTATATGAGCAGTTCTTC. Encoded protein: CASSLVLAGVYEQFF.

This chain links TRBV7-9 with TRBJ1-2, with 11 bases aligning to TRBD1. The CDR3 loop spans 17 amino acids. The V segment lost 3 bases and the J segment 3 bases; nucleotides outside the gene matches: 9. The germline V gene encodes CDR1 SEHNR and CDR2 FQNEAQ (reference sequence). The CDR3 region has the DNA TGTGCCAGCAGCTTCAGGACAGGGGGCGAGGACTACTATGGCTACACCTTC. Translating it yields CASSFRTGGEDYYGYTF.

The chain uses TRBV6-1 and TRBJ1-4; tentative D call: TRBD1 (5 bases). V shed 2 bases and J shed 0 bases, with 7 bases lying between them. Germline V CDR1 and CDR2: MNHNS, SASEGT. The CDR3 spans 15 residues. This CDR3 reads CASSEPGSTNEKLFF. DNA for the CDR3: TGTGCCAGCAGTGAACCAGGGTCAACTAATGAAAAACTGTTTTTT.

Only one count was recorded for this clone. CDR3 residues: CAWRSVRGSYEQYF. CDR3 nucleotides: TGTGCCTGGAGGTCGGTTCGGGGCTCCTACGAGCAGTACTTC. The rearrangement uses TRBV30 and TRBJ2-7, with D tentatively TRBD2 (5 bases). CDR1 and CDR2 from the germline V gene are GTSNPN and SVGIG (reference sequence). The CDR3 extends over 14 amino acids. V dropped 3 bases and J dropped 0 bases, with 12 bases sitting between them. The variable domain in full, completed from reference TRBV30 and TRBJ2-7, reads SQTIHQWPATLVQPVGSPLSLECTVEGTSNPNLYWYRQAAGRGLQLLFYSVGIGQISSEVPQNLSASRPQDRQFILSSKKLLLSDSGFYLCAWRSVRGSYEQYFGPGTRLTVT.

V and J are TRBV19 and TRBJ1-1; the match to TRBD1 covers 7 bases. CDR1 is LNHDA and CDR2 is SQIVND in the germline V gene (reference sequence). Trimming at V came to 9 bases and at J to 4 bases, leaving 8 bases not matched to a gene. CDR3 length equals 13 residues. The CDR3 reads CASRTGGSTEAFF. CDR3 bases: TGTGCCAGCCGGACAGGAGGGAGCACTGAAGCTTTCTTT.

The J gene is TRBJ2-1, the V gene TRBV12-5; perhaps TRBD2 as D (6 bases). With 3 bases removed from V and 5 bases from J, the gap between germline ends came to 14 bases. CDR3 length: 15 residues. From germline, CDR1 is LGHNT and CDR2 FRNRAP. CDR3 coding DNA: TGTGCTAGTGGTTTCACGGGACTGGAAGACAATGAGCAGTTCTTC. The encoded protein is CASGFTGLEDNEQFF.

This clone was found a few times. The chain uses TRBV27 and TRBJ1-1, with 7 bases identical to TRBD1. In germline, CDR1 is MNHEY, CDR2 SMNVEV (reference sequence). CDR3 length: 18 residues. With 5 bases clipped from V and 3 bases from J, the junction kept 18 bases outside the gene matches. The CDR3 spells CASSPYTRHRGADTEAFF. The CDR3 DNA follows: TGTGCCAGCAGTCCCTATACCCGCCACAGGGGAGCGGACACTGAAGCTTTCTTT.